The clone carrying this T cell receptor beta chain was seen once. Looked up from germline, CDR1 is ENHRY and CDR2 is SYGVKD. V was shortened by 8 bases and J by 9 bases, with 26 bases between the two germline ends. CDR3 length: 16 residues. People who had autoimmune disease history or systemic immunosuppression were excluded. The sample belongs to a study of OX40 agonist ivuxolimab in advanced cancers. Study in general: Ivuxolimab is a fully human IgG2 antibody that activates OX40 (CD134). Enrollees could have had prior anti-PD-1, anti-PD-L1 or anti-CTLA-4 therapy, which 40% had received. The dose-escalation cohort was approximately 81% male, with a mean age of about 58 years, ranging about 20 to 85.

Profiled with immunoSEQ multiplex PCR; TCRdb holds only in-frame clones, not every one. The data contain some 77,000 clones, around 90% of them singletons. The chain joins TRBV10-3 to TRBJ2-1; D is perhaps TRBD2 (5 bases). Sequenced here: CD4+ or CD8+ T cells sorted from blood, sampled in a trial of the OX40 agonist ivuxolimab. The receptor was derived from an adult with an advanced solid tumor such as melanoma, head and neck, liver or kidney cancer. CDR3 bases: TGTGCCATCGGCTGGGGTCTAGCAAACCAAGGACGTGAGCAGTTCTTC. Protein: CAIGWGLANQGREQFF.